This paragraph reports one TCR beta chain. The antigen remains unidentified. This sample is part of a study of CXCR3-negative and CXCR3-positive naive CD8 T cells. Study-level results: Researchers report that CXCR3-positive naive cells carry more hydrophobic TRB CDR3s than CXCR3-negative naive cells.

The CDR3 loop spans 15 amino acids. CDR1 and CDR2 from the germline V gene are SGHTA and FQGTGA. Triplicate sorting captured about 300,000 cells each from every CD8+ T cell subset. UMI-labeled 5' RACE yielded the TRB cDNA libraries. With the 5' RACE reads reprocessed, TCRdb shows one record per CDR3 protein and no DNA. This sample's table has over 35,000 distinct CDR3 sequences. The receptor's source is a human donor in good health. Some clones in this sample may be carry-over from other donors' samples. Sequenced sample: naive CXCR3- CD8+ T cells from blood. Subset reported: CD45RO-CCR7+CD27+CD95- naive CD8+ T cells lacking CXCR3 (TNR3-). The chain recombines TRBV7-3 with TRBJ2-4; TCRdb designates TRBD1, a call that cannot be tested without DNA. Here the CDR3 reads CASSRQILAKNIQYF.